This TCR beta chain was sequenced during a study of cytomegalovirus exposure and HLA in healthy donors. General study results and limits: CMV serostatus was the sole immune exposure data available. A cluster of highly shared sequence variants was likely a sequencing artifact.

The PCR contained 60 Vbeta and 13 Jbeta primers. Sequenced by immunoSEQ multiplex PCR; TCRdb stores in-frame clones only, minus some. The repertoire table contains roughly 60,000 clones. A note on this clone: The antigen is undetermined.

Trimming removed 4 bases at V and 6 bases at J, with 16 bases between. The germline gives CDR1 SGHRS, CDR2 YFSETQ. The CDR3 is 14 residues long. The chain links TRBV5-1 to TRBJ2-5, with a tentative D call TRBD2 (6 bases). The specimen was PBMCs. The receptor was isolated from a young woman in good health and CMV-seronegative. In nucleotides, the CDR3 is TGCGCCAGCAGCCTCGGGAGAGAGGGGAAGACCCAGTACTTC. Translated: CASSLGREGKTQYF. The complete variable domain, with remaining parts taken from reference TRBV5-1 and TRBJ2-5, reads KAGVTQTPRYLIKTRGQQVTLSCSPISGHRSVSWYQQTPGQGLQFLFEYFSETQRNKGNFPGRFSGRQFSNSRSEMNVSTLELGDSALYLCASSLGREGKTQYFGPGTRLLVL.